Listed below are T cell receptor beta chains from one sample, sequenced in a study of cytomegalovirus exposure and HLA in healthy donors. Profiled with immunoSEQ multiplex PCR; TCRdb holds only in-frame clones, not every one. Found here are over 120,000 clones, 80% to 85% of them singletons; the top ten hold under 3.5%. Sequenced input: PBMCs. These receptors were obtained from a woman between 25 and 40 years old in good health and CMV-seronegative. Each CDR3 is given with its conserved first and last residue. The order of the fields is J gene, V gene, CDR3 protein.

TRBJ2-5,TRBV5-1,CASSYQRETQYF
TRBJ2-6,TRBV9,CASSAPGVGANVLTF
TRBJ2-1,TRBV20-1,CSERKYNEQFF
TRBJ2-5,TRBV2,CASSFSSVQETQYF
TRBJ2-1,TRBV9,CASSGGLAGYNEQFF
TRBJ2-2,TRBV7-9,CASSWAVAGGYTGELFF
TRBJ1-2,TRBV7-9,CASSRDQGLGYTF
TRBJ2-7,TRBV28,CASSSIANPYEQYF
TRBJ2-1,TRBV7-3,CASSYRGRGSYNEQFF
TRBJ2-7,TRBV30,CAWRGQGDLSEQYF
TRBJ2-5,TRBV28,CASSQGGQGLQETQYF
TRBJ1-2,TRBV6-6,CASRDRLYGYTF
TRBJ1-3,TRBV11-3,CASSFPGQHFHSGNTIYF
TRBJ1-3,TRBV4-1,CASSQDLQDTIYF
TRBJ1-3,TRBV25-1,CASLGGNTIYF
TRBJ1-6,TRBV9,CASSVAWQGRNSPLHF
TRBJ1-1,TRBV5-1,CASSLGLRGPEAFF
TRBJ1-6,TRBV7-8,CASSLAVRSYNSPLHF
TRBJ2-7,TRBV2,CASSEAEDRNSYEQYF
TRBJ1-1,TRBV7-2,CASSLGGTVNTEAFF
TRBJ2-7,TRBV5-1,CASEELSRPLEQYF
TRBJ1-2,TRBV25-1,CATGGVNYGYTF
TRBJ2-5,TRBV7-8,CASSSPTSGGAGEETQYF
TRBJ1-5,TRBV30,CAWGQDVNQPQHF
TRBJ1-6,TRBV19,CASRRGTGNSPLHF
TRBJ2-1,TRBV6-1,CASGLTGVRGEQFF
TRBJ1-4,TRBV5-4,CASSRGLYEKLFF
TRBJ1-5,TRBV6-6,CAATTSGHQPQHF
TRBJ2-7,TRBV9,CASSLRTGVSYEQYF